This TCR beta chain was identified during a study of T cell responses to AZD1222 COVID-19 vaccine. Study results and limitations: Nearly half of spike-specific TCRs reportedly go after variant regions that carry no mutations. Just a handful of AZD1222 recipients tested seropositive at baseline. Spike-specific TCR breadth and depth rose after two AZD1222 doses. No repertoire was sampled before or during the peak T cell response, only after it.

Notes on this clone: Its target is unknown.

Clones were sequenced by immunoSEQ multiplex PCR, and TCRdb holds only the in-frame ones, with some missing. In the table there are under 300,000 clones, just over 90% of which are singletons. The CDR3 covers 13 residues. Germline CDR1 SGHRS, CDR2 YFSETQ. The V and J ends lost 4 bases and 7 bases respectively, with 15 bases between them. The material was peripheral blood, obtained on day 0 of AZD1222 vaccination. This TCR was recovered from an adult in good health. J is TRBJ2-7 and V is TRBV5-1; D possibly matches TRBD1 or TRBD2 (6 bases each). The chain's CDR3 is CASSGGGPFEQYF. CDR3 in DNA: TGCGCCAGCAGCGGAGGGGGGCCCTTTGAGCAGTACTTC.